A selection of T cell receptor beta chains follows, all from one sample in a study of blood T cells in healthy people across ages. TCRdb reprocessed the 5' RACE reads via MiXCR and lists one record per CDR3 protein. The repertoire consists of 850,000 or so distinct CDR3 sequences, with around 28% occurring once and the leading ten covering 17%. Sequencing was done on a sample of blood. These receptors originate from a woman aged 80 or over in good health. Both conserved end residues are part of each CDR3. Clone size is given for some rows only: seen once, a few or many times, or a class if the clone is expanded.

cdr3_aa v_call cdr3_length j_call clone_size
CASSIQAGSTDTQYF TRBV5-1 15 TRBJ2-3 many
CASSFSGPDYEQYF TRBV5-1 14 TRBJ2-7 -
CASSLWGGGDTEAFF TRBV7-2 15 TRBJ1-1 many
CASSLNRGLAGSYEQYF TRBV28 17 TRBJ2-7 many
CASSSLLSGRGQETQYF TRBV11-2 17 TRBJ2-5 many
CASSLGRTKETQYF TRBV7-9 14 TRBJ2-5 -
CSAPGHSNQPQHF TRBV20-1 13 TRBJ1-5 -
CASSARTSGFSTDTQYF TRBV9 17 TRBJ2-3 many
CATKEGAAKDTQYF TRBV7-2 14 TRBJ2-3 many
CASSYRSTYEQYF TRBV6-5 13 TRBJ2-7 many
CASRRDRRQRTEAFF TRBV2 15 TRBJ1-1 many
CASSSSSPAGRETQYF TRBV28 16 TRBJ2-5 many
CSARPGTGTDTQYF TRBV20-1 14 TRBJ2-3 -
CASSKDTSNTEAFF TRBV10-1 14 TRBJ1-1 few
CASSLRASGGAITKNIQYF TRBV28 19 TRBJ2-4 many
CATSAQTGGNEQFF TRBV24-1 14 TRBJ2-1 -
CASSSGPSGSYNEQFF TRBV5-1 16 TRBJ2-1 -
CASSPPKGGHTEAFF TRBV6-5 15 TRBJ1-1 few
CSTRGGQGSYNEQFF TRBV20-1 15 TRBJ2-1 -
CSAPGQGNNEQFF TRBV20-1 13 TRBJ2-1 -
CASSVPGGDGEQFF TRBV9 14 TRBJ2-1 -
CASSLARQGAYEQYF TRBV7-2 15 TRBJ2-7 -
CSAYGAGQPQHF TRBV20-1 12 TRBJ1-5 many
CASSPRFVAYEQFF TRBV11-2 14 TRBJ2-1 many
CASSQGSSRGDEKLFF TRBV4-1 16 TRBJ1-4 few
CASTSGAYNEQFF TRBV7-9 13 TRBJ2-1 many
CASSHGQGVDQPQHF TRBV3-1 15 TRBJ1-5 -
CASRYTDTGYTF TRBV2 12 TRBJ1-2 -
CASKRRTGNSNQPQHF TRBV28 16 TRBJ1-5 few
CASSLGPSAANEQYF TRBV7-2 15 TRBJ2-7 -
CASSPRDSTYEQYF TRBV18 14 TRBJ2-7 -
CASSLGARTTNEKLFF TRBV5-1 16 TRBJ1-4 many
CASSHWGGMLFNQPQHF TRBV3-1 17 TRBJ1-5 -
CATSRGALRRGSNEQFF TRBV15 17 TRBJ2-1 many
CASSLQENTEAFF TRBV12-3/TRBV12-4 13 TRBJ1-1 many
CASSDPTGGSTGELFF TRBV25-1 16 TRBJ2-2 few
CASGPLGLLYNEQFF TRBV7-2 15 TRBJ2-1 once
CASSPDTGSSYNEQFF TRBV7-8 16 TRBJ2-1 -
CASRLAGASNQPQHF TRBV28 15 TRBJ1-5 -
CASSEVIGASGGRSSYNEQFF TRBV6-1 21 TRBJ2-1 few
CASSSQGGYQPQHF TRBV12-3/TRBV12-4 14 TRBJ1-5 -
CASSSYRVSTDTQYF TRBV27 15 TRBJ2-3 many
CAGSQVGTGKGYGYTF TRBV3-1 16 TRBJ1-2 few
CASRPGTGGSYEQYF TRBV27 15 TRBJ2-7 many
CASSPWTSGGGNEQFF TRBV7-2 16 TRBJ2-1 -
CSVRTDRKETQYF TRBV29-1 13 TRBJ2-5 -
CASRLQGDEQFF TRBV7-2 12 TRBJ2-1 -
CATSRPGTVGYNEQFF TRBV15 16 TRBJ2-1 many
CASSQGYGTEQFF TRBV4-1 13 TRBJ2-1 many
CASGLVHGETQYF TRBV12-5 13 TRBJ2-5 -
CASSLAGEKTGLPNYGYTF TRBV7-6 19 TRBJ1-2 few